This is a list of T cell receptor beta chains from one sample in a study of blood T cells in healthy people across ages. MiXCR, applied by TCRdb to the 5' RACE reads, yields one record per CDR3 protein. The sample consists of 800,000 to 950,000 distinct CDR3 sequences, about 48% of them appearing once. Source material: blood. Source of these receptors: a man aged 25 to 40 in good health. Each CDR3 is given with its conserved first and last residue. The D gene is left open where the match is weak. Only part of the rows carry a size: once, few, many, or a class if the clone is expanded.

J gene	clone size	D gene	V gene	CDR3 protein	CDR3 DNA
TRBJ2-3	NA	NA	TRBV11-2	CASSLEGPWEPQYF	TGTGCCAGCAGCTTAGAGGGACCGTGGGAGCCGCAGTATTTT
TRBJ2-7	few	TRBD2	TRBV20-1	CSVPGLAEINYEQYF	TGCAGTGTTCCGGGACTAGCGGAGATAAACTACGAGCAGTACTTC
TRBJ2-3	NA	NA	TRBV6-5	CASSYTSKATGNTDTQYF	TGTGCCAGCAGTTACACTAGCAAGGCAACCGGCAACACAGATACGCAGTATTTT
TRBJ2-7	NA	NA	TRBV7-2	CASSLAGFSPVYEQYF	TGTGCCAGCAGCTTAGCGGGCTTTTCCCCGGTCTACGAGCAGTACTTC
TRBJ2-5	NA	NA	TRBV29-1	CSYPKGNQETQYF	TGCAGCTACCCTAAGGGGAACCAAGAGACCCAGTACTTC
TRBJ2-1	few	NA	TRBV24-1	CATSRLDGPYNEQFF	TGTGCCACCAGCAGACTAGATGGGCCCTACAATGAGCAGTTCTTC
TRBJ2-1	few	NA	TRBV27	CASLRSGTSSYNEQFF	TGTGCCAGCCTCCGGTCGGGAACTTCGTCCTACAATGAGCAGTTCTTC
TRBJ1-4	NA	NA	TRBV12-3/TRBV12-4	CASSVYSTNEKLFF	TGTGCCAGCAGTGTATATTCAACTAATGAAAAACTGTTTTTT
TRBJ2-5	few	NA	TRBV5-1	CASYRNFGGETQYF	TGCGCCAGCTACAGGAACTTCGGTGGAGAGACCCAGTACTTC
TRBJ2-3	few	TRBD1	TRBV10-3	CAISESTRTGDTQYF	TGTGCCATCAGTGAGTCGACTCGGACAGGGGATACGCAGTATTTT
TRBJ2-7	few	TRBD1	TRBV24-1	CATSDPDRAGSYEQYF	TGTGCCACCAGTGACCCTGACAGGGCTGGGTCCTACGAGCAGTACTTC
TRBJ2-5	NA	NA	TRBV21-1	CASSKVPANCGRDQETQYF	TGTGCCAGCAGCAAGGTGCCCGCGAATTGCGGGAGAGATCAAGAGACCCAGTACTTC
TRBJ2-1	many	NA	TRBV5-1	CASSLFGDEQFF	TGCGCCAGCAGCTTATTTGGCGATGAGCAGTTCTTC
TRBJ1-4	NA	NA	TRBV5-1	CASRDVGVEEKLFF	TGCGCCAGCAGGGATGTGGGGGTTGAAGAAAAACTGTTTTTT